One T cell receptor (beta chain) is described in this entry. This specimen belongs to a study of blood T cells in healthy people across ages. Alongside a J-beta primer mix, a sample-barcoded 5' primer served in a second PCR lasting roughly 6 to 12 cycles. Every cDNA was tagged by a template-switch adaptor with 12 random nucleotides. TCRdb reprocessed the 5' RACE reads via MiXCR and lists one record per CDR3 protein. Counted here are about 640,000 distinct CDR3 sequences, around 43% occurring once; the ten biggest clones make up 25% to 35%. This receptor was obtained from a man older than 75 in good health. The source material was blood.

The CDR3: CASSLGLSYNEQYF. For the CDR3, the DNA is TGCGCCAGCAGCTTGGGACTCTCCTACAATGAGCAGTACTTC. V usage is TRBV5-1 and J usage is TRBJ2-5; D ambiguous. The germline V gene has CDR1 SGHRS and CDR2 YFSETQ. The CDR3 runs 14 residues. V lost 0 bases and J lost 11, with 17 bases in between.